The 8 T cell receptor beta chains below come from one sample, sequenced in a study of monozygotic twins with inflammatory bowel disease. TCRdb re-called the 5' RACE reads and catalogs CDR3 proteins one per entry, DNA excluded. The sample table includes about 420,000 distinct CDR3 sequences. The sample was blood. These receptors were taken from a human donor with ulcerative colitis or Crohn's disease, or a healthy co-twin of an affected twin (not recorded which).

This sequence joins TRBV5-1 and TRBJ2-7. CDR1 is SGHRS, CDR2 YFSETQ, per germline. The CDR3 runs 13 residues. The CDR3 region is CASSDGGVYEQYF. The full variable domain, completed using reference TRBV5-1 and TRBJ2-7, is KAGVTQTPRYLIKTRGQQVTLSCSPISGHRSVSWYQQTPGQGLQFLFEYFSETQRNKGNFPGRFSGRQFSNSRSEMNVSTLELGDSALYLCASSDGGVYEQYFGPGTRLTVT.

J is TRBJ2-1 and V is TRBV5-1; the TCRdb D gene call, TRBD1, has no DNA to confirm it. Germline CDR1 is SGHRS and CDR2 is YFSETQ. The CDR3 extends over 14 amino acids. The CDR3 loop reads CASSLSAWGNEQFF.

The chain couples TRBV2 to TRBJ2-1; there is no DNA to check the TCRdb D call of TRBD1. Germline V gene data show CDR1 as SNHLY and CDR2 as FYNNEI. CDR3 length: 13 residues. CDR3 protein: CASSKDRGVEQFF.

V is TRBV7-9 and J is TRBJ2-7; the D call from TCRdb, TRBD1, cannot be confirmed without DNA. The CDR3 spans 15 residues. CDR1 is SEHNR, CDR2 FQNEAQ, per germline (reference sequence). The chain's CDR3 is CASSGDREVSYEQYF.

CDR3 amino acids: CASSTSQGATPAFF. The chain links TRBV7-2 to TRBJ1-1; TCRdb returns TRBD1, unconfirmable since there is no DNA. CDR1 and CDR2 from the germline V gene are SGHTA and FQGNSA. The CDR3 runs 14 residues. The entire variable domain, with the rest obtained from reference TRBV7-2 and TRBJ1-1, is as follows: GAGVSQSPSNKVTEKGKDVELRCDPISGHTALYWYRQSLGQGLEFLIYFQGNSAPDKSGLPSDRFSAERTGGSVSTLTIQRTQQEDSAVYLCASSTSQGATPAFFGQGTRLTVV.

The chain carries TRBV6-4 and TRBJ2-1; TCRdb's assignment of TRBD1 cannot be checked, as there is no DNA. This CDR3 spans 19 amino acids. In germline, CDR1 is MRHNA, CDR2 SNTAGT. This CDR3 reads CASSHLTGQVNFLDNEQFF.

V is TRBV9 and J is TRBJ1-5; TCRdb gives TRBD1 as the D gene, but with no DNA this cannot be confirmed. The CDR3 sequence is 15 residues long. CDR1 is SGDLS, CDR2 YYNGEE, per germline. CDR3: CASSRSGQGHQPQHF.

The chain carries TRBV20-1 and TRBJ2-3. The CDR3 runs 13 residues. The germline gives CDR1 DFQATT, CDR2 SNEGSKA (reference sequence). CDR3 region: CSPRQSSADTQYF.